The text below deals with one T cell receptor (beta chain). The data are from a study of cytomegalovirus exposure and HLA in healthy donors. The PCR was carried out with 60 Vbeta primers and 13 Jbeta primers. Clones were sequenced by immunoSEQ multiplex PCR, and TCRdb holds only the in-frame ones, with some missing. The sample consists of under 150,000 clones, less than 65% of them appearing once. CDR1 and CDR2 (germline): SGHDT, YYEEEE. The CDR3 has 12 residues. The sequence derives from a man aged 35 to 55 in good health and CMV-seropositive. The chain recombines TRBV5-6 with TRBJ2-5; D might be TRBD1 (6 bases). Matching the DNA end better, TRBJ2-7 makes the J call doubtful. The specimen was PBMCs. CDR3 coding DNA: TGTGCCAGCAGCTCGACAGGCTACGAGCAGTACTTC. It encodes CASSSTGYEQYF.